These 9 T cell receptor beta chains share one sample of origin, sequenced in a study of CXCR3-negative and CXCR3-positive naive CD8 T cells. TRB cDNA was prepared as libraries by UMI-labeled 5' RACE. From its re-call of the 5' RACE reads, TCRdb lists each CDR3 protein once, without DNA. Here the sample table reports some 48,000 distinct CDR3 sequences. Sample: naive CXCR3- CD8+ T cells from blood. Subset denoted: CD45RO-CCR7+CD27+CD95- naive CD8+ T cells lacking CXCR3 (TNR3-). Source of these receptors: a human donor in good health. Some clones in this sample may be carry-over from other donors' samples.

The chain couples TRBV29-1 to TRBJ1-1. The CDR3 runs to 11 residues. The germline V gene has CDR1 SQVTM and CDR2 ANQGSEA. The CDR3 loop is CSVILNTEAFF.

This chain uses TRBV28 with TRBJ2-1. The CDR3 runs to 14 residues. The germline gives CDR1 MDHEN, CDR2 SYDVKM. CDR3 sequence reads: CASSPHRRSNEQFF.

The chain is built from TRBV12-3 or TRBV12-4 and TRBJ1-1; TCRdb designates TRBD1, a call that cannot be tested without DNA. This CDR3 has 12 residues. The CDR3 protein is CASSFPGTEAFF.

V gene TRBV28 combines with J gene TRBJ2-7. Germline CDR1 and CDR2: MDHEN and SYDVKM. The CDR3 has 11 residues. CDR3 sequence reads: CASSLAYERYF.

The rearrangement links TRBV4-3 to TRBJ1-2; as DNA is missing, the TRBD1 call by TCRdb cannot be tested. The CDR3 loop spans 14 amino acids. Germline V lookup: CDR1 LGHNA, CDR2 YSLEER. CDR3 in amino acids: CASSQDAGVYGYTF.

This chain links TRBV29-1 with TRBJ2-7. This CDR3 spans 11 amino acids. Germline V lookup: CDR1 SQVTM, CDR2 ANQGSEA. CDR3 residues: CSVEDSYEQYF.

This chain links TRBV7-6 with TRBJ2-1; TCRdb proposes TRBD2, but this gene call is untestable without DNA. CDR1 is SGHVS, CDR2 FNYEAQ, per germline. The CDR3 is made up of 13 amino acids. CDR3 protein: CASTSGPYNEQFF.

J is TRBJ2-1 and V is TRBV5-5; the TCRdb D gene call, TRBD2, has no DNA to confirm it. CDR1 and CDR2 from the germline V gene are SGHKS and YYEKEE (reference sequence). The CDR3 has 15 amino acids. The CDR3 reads CASAEEQSSYNEQFF.

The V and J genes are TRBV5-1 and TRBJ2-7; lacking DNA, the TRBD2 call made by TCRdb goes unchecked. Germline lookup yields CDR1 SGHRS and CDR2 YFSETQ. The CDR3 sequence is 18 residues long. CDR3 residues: CASAMEALLAGEGYEQYF.